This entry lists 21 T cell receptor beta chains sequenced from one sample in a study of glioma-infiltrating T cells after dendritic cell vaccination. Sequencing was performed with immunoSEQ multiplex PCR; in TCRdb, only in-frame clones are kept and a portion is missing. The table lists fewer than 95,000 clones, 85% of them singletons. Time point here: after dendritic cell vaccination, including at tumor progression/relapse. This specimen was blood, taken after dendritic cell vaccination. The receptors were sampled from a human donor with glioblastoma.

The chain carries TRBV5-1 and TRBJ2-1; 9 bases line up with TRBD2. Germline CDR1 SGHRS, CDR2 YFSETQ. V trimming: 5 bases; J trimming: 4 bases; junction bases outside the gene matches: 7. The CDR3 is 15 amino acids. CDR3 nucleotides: TGCGCCAGCAGGGGCGGGGGGGCGATTTACAATGAGCAGTTCTTC. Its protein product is CASRGGGAIYNEQFF.

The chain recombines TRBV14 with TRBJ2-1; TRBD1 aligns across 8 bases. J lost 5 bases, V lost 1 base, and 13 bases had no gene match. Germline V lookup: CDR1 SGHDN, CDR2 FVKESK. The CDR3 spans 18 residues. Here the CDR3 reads CASSQVFRQGAYHNEQFF. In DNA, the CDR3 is TGTGCCAGCAGCCAAGTTTTCCGGCAGGGGGCCTACCACAATGAGCAGTTCTTC.

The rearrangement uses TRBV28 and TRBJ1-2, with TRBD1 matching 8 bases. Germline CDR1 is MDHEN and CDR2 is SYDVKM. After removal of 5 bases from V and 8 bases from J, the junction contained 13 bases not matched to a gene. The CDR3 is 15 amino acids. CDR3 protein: CASSLTRQGTRGYTF. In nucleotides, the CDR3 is TGTGCCAGCAGTCTCACCCGACAGGGGACGAGGGGCTACACCTTC.

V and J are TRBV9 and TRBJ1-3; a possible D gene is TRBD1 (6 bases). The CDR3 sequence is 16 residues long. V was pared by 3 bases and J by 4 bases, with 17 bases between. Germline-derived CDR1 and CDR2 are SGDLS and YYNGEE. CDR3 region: CASSAGGRAGGNTIYF. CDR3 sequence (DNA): TGTGCCAGCAGCGCTGGGGGCAGGGCTGGAGGAAACACCATATATTTT.

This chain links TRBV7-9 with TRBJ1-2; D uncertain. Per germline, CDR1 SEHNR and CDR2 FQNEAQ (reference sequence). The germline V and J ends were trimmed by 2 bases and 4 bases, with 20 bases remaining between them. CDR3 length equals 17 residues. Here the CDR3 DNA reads TGTGCCAGCAGCTTAATCGGGGAGGTTGGGTATAGCTATGGCTACACCTTC. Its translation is CASSLIGEVGYSYGYTF. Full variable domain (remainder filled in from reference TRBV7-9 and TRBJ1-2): DTGVSQNPRHKITKRGQNVTFRCDPISEHNRLYWYRQTLGQGPEFLTYFQNEAQLEKSRLLSDRFSAERPKGSFSTLEIQRTEQGDSAMYLCASSLIGEVGYSYGYTFGSGTRLTVV.

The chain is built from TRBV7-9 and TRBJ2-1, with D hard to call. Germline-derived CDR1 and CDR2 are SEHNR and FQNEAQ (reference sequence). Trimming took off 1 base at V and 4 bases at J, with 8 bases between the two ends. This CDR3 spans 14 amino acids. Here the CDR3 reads CASSLETVYNEQFF. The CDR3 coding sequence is TGTGCCAGCAGCTTAGAAACAGTGTACAATGAGCAGTTCTTC.

DNA for the CDR3: TGTGCCAGTAGTAGGGGGGTTGGGAGTGGCGATGAGCAGTTCTTC. Translating gives CASSRGVGSGDEQFF. This chain uses TRBV19 with TRBJ2-1; possible D gene TRBD2, 6 bases. The V and J ends lost 4 bases and 8 bases respectively, with 18 bases between them. The CDR3 consists of 15 residues. The germline gives CDR1 LNHDA, CDR2 SQIVND (reference sequence).

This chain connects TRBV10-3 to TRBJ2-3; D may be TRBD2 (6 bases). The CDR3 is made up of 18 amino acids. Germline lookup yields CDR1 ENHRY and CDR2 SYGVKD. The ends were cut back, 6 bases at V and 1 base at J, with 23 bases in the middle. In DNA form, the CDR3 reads TGTGCCATCAGCCGCCTAGCGTCTGACCCTTGGGGCACAGATACGCAGTATTTT. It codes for CAISRLASDPWGTDTQYF.

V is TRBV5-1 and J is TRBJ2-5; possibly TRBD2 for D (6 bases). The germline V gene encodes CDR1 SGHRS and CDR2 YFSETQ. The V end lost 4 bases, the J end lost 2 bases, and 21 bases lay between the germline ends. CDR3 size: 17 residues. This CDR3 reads CASSGIAESTLQETQYF. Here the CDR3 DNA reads TGCGCCAGCAGCGGAATAGCGGAGTCTACGTTACAAGAGACCCAGTACTTC. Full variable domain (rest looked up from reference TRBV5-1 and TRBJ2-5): KAGVTQTPRYLIKTRGQQVTLSCSPISGHRSVSWYQQTPGQGLQFLFEYFSETQRNKGNFPGRFSGRQFSNSRSEMNVSTLELGDSALYLCASSGIAESTLQETQYFGPGTRLLVL.

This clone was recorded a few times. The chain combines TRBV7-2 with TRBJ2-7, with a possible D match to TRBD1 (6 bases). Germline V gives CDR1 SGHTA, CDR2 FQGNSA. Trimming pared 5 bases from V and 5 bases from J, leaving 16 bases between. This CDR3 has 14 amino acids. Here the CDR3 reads CASSPNRERDEQYF. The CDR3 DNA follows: TGTGCCAGCAGCCCGAACAGGGAACGCGACGAGCAGTACTTC.

CDR3 sequence (DNA): TGTGCCAGTAGTGTAACAGGGGGCCCTAACTATGGCTACACCTTC. Amino acid sequence: CASSVTGGPNYGYTF. The J gene is TRBJ1-2, the V gene TRBV19, with 9 bases fitting TRBD1. Per the germline V gene, CDR1 is LNHDA and CDR2 is SQIVND (reference sequence). The ends lost 5 bases at V and 0 bases at J; junction bases unmatched: 4. This CDR3 is built from 15 residues.

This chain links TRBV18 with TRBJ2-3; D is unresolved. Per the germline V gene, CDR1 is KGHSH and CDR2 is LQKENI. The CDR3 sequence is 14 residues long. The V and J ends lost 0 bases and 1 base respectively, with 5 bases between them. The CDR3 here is CASSPPPRTDTQYF. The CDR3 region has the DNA TGTGCCAGCTCACCACCCCCTCGCACAGATACGCAGTATTTT.

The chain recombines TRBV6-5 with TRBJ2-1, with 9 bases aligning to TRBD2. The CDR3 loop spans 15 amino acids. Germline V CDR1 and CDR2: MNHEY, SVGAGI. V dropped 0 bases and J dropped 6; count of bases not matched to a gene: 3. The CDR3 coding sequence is TGTGCCAGCAGTTACTCTGCGGGAGGGGGCAATGAGCAGTTCTTC. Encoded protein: CASSYSAGGGNEQFF.

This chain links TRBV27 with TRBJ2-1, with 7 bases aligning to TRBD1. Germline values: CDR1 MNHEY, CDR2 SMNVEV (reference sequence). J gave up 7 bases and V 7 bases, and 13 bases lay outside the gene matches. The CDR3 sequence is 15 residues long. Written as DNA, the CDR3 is TGTGCCAGCACCGTCCGGGCAGGGGGAGTGAATGAGCAGTTCTTC. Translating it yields CASTVRAGGVNEQFF.

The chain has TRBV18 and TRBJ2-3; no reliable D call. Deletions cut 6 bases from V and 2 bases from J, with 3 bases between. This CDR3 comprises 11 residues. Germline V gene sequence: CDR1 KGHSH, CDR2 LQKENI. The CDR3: CASSYTDTQYF. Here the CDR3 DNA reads TGTGCCAGCTCGTACACAGATACGCAGTATTTT.

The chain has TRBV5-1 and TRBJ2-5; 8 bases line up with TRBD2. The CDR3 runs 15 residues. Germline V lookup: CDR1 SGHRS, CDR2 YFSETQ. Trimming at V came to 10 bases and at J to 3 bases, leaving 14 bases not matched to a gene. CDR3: CASRLPGGPEETQYF. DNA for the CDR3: TGCGCCTCAAGACTACCGGGAGGGCCTGAAGAGACCCAGTACTTC.

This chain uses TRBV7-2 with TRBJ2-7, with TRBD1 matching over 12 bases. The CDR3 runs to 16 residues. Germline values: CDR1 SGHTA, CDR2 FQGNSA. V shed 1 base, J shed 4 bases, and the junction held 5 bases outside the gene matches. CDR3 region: CASSLGGTGGRYEQYF. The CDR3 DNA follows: TGTGCCAGCAGCTTAGGAGGGACAGGGGGCCGTTACGAGCAGTACTTC.

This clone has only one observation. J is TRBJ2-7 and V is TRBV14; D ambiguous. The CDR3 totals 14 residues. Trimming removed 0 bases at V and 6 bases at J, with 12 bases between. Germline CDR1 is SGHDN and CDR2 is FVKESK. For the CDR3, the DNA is TGTGCCAGCAGCCAAGATGTGGTGGGCCCCGAGCAGTACTTC. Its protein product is CASSQDVVGPEQYF.

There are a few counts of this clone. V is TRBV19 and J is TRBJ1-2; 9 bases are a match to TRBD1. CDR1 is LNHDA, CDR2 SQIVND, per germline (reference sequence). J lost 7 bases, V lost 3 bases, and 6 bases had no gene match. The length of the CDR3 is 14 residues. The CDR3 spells CASSMGTGIPGYTF. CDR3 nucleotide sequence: TGTGCCAGTAGTATGGGGACAGGGATCCCTGGCTACACCTTC.

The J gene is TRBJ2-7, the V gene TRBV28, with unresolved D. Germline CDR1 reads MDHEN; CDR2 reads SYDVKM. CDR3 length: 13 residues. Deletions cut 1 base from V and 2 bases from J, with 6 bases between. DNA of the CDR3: TGTGCCAGCAGTTTATTAGATCCCTACGAGCAGTACTTC. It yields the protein CASSLLDPYEQYF.

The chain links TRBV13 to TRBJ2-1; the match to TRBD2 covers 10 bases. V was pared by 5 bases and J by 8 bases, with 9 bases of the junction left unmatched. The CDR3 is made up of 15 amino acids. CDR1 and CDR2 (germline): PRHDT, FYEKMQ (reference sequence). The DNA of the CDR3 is TGTGCCAGCAGCAGACCGGGACTAGCGACATATGAGCAGTTCTTC. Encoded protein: CASSRPGLATYEQFF.